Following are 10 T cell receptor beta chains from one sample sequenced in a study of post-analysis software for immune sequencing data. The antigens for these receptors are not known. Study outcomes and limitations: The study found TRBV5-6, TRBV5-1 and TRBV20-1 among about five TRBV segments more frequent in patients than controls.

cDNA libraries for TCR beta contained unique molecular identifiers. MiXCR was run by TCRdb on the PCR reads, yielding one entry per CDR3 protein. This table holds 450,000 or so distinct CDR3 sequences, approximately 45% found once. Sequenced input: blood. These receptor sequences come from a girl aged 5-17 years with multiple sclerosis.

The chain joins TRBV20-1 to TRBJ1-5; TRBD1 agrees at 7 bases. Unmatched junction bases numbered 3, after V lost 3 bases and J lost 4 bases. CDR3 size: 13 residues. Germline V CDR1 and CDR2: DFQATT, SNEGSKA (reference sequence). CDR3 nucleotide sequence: TGCAGTGCTAGTTTACAGGGGAATCAGCCCCAGCATTTT. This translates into CSASLQGNQPQHF.

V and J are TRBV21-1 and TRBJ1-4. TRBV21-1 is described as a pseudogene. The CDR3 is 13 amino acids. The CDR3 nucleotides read TGTGCCAGCTCTTCTGCAACTAATGAAAAACTGTTTTTT. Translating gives CASSSATNEKLFF.

For the CDR3, the DNA is TGTGCCAGCAGAAGGACCGCTGAAGCTTTCTTT. Translation gives CASRRTAEAFF. The V gene is TRBV12-3 or TRBV12-4, the J gene TRBJ1-1; no clear D. V shed 6 bases and J shed 6 bases, with 8 bases lying between them. This CDR3 comprises 11 residues.

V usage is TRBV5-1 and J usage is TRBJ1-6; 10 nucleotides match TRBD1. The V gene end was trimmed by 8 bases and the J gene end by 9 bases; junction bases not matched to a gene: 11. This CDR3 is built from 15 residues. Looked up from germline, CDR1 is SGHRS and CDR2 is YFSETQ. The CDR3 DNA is TGCGCCAGGCAAGACAGGGGGCAATGGAGTTCACCCCTCCACTTT. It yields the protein CARQDRGQWSSPLHF.

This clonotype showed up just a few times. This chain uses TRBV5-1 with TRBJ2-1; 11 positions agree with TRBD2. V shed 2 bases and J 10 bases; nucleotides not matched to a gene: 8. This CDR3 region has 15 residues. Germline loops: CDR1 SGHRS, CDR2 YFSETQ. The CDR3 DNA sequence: TGCGCCAGCAGCTTCTTAGGACTAGCGGGTGTGGAGCAGTTCTTC. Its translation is CASSFLGLAGVEQFF.

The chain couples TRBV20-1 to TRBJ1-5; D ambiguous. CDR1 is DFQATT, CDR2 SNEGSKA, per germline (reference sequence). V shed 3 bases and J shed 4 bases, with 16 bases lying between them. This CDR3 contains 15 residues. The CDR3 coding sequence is TGCAGTGCTAGGCCGGCGAACCCAGCAAATCAGCCCCAGCATTTT. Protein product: CSARPANPANQPQHF.

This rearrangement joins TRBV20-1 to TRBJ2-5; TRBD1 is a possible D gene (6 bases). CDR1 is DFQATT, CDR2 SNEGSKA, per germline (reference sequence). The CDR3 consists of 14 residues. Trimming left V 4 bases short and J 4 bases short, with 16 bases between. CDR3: CSATDRITGETQYF. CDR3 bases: TGCAGTGCTACCGACAGGATCACCGGAGAGACCCAGTACTTC.

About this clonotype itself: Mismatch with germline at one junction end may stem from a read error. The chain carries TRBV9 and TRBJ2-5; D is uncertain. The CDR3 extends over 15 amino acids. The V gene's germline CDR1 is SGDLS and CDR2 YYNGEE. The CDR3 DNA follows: TGTGCCAGCAGCGCCCAAGTCGGCGCTCAAGAGATCCAGTACTTC. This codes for CASSAQVGAQEIQYF. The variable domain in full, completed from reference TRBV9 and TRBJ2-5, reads DSGVTQTPKHLITATGQRVTLRCSPRSGDLSVYWYQQSLDQGLQFLIQYYNGEERAKGNILERFSAQQFPDLHSELNLSSLELGDSALYFCASSAQVGAQEIQYFGPGTRLLVL.

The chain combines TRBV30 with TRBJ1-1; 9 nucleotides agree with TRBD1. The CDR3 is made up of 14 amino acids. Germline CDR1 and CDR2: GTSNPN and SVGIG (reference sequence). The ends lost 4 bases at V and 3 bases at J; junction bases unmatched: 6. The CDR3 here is CAWTPDRGDTEAFF. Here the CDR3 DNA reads TGTGCCTGGACCCCGGACAGGGGTGACACTGAAGCTTTCTTT.

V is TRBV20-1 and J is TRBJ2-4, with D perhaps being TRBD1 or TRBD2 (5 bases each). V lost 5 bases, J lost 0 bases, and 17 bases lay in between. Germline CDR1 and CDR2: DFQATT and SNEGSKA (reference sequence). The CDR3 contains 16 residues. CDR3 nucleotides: TGCAGTGCTCCATGGGGGTGGGAGATAGCCAAAAACATTCAGTACTTC. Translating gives CSAPWGWEIAKNIQYF.